This entry describes one TCR beta chain. Its specificity is unknown. These data belong to a study of blood T cells in healthy people across ages. With a J-beta primer mix and a sample-barcoded 5' primer, a second PCR ran 7 to 11 cycles. In TCRdb, the 5' RACE reads were re-called with MiXCR into one record per CDR3 protein. The repertoire has some 900,000 distinct CDR3 sequences, around 49% of them found once; the top ten carry roughly 13%. The study's findings and limits: With donor CMV status unknown, expanded clonotype changes were possibly confounded.

Germline CDR1 reads SEHNR; CDR2 reads FQNEAQ (reference sequence). The CDR3 totals 15 residues. V was pared by 8 bases and J by 4 bases, with 20 bases between. The TCR comes from a man younger than 40 in good health. The chain uses TRBV7-9 and TRBJ1-2, with D hard to call. The sample taken for sequencing was blood. The CDR3 DNA sequence: TGTGCCAGCCAAAGGACGGAGCTAACGGGCTATGGCTACACCTTC. It translates to CASQRTELTGYGYTF.